This T cell receptor (beta chain) is from a study of PD-L1 blockade in urothelial cancer. Looking at the study overall: Blood analysis occurred 3 weeks (second dose) and 6 weeks after treatment start. When blood samples were assessed, the median T cell count was about 140,000. Whole-study findings and limits: Pretreatment peripheral blood TCR clonality that fell below the median predicted better survival among the patients studied.

Described time point: pretreatment peripheral blood. The study enrolled patients with locally advanced or metastatic urothelial carcinoma. This clone is termed medium-sized (0.01 to 0.1%). Antigen unknown. Assay: immunoSEQ multiplex PCR; the TCRdb copy retains only in-frame clones and omits some. The sample holds approximately 50,000 clones; about 86% are singletons and the top ten take 3% to 4%. Germline assignment: CDR1 MDHEN and CDR2 SYDVKM. The ends were cut back, 2 bases at V and 7 bases at J, with 12 bases in the middle. CDR3 size: 14 residues. The sequenced sample was PBMCs, obtained around atezolizumab (anti-PD-L1) treatment. The J gene is TRBJ1-5, the V gene TRBV28; no clear D gene. The receptor was derived from a man in his 70s with urothelial cancer. Here the CDR3 reads CASSLGGWEQPQHF. CDR3 nucleotide sequence: TGTGCCAGCAGTTTAGGAGGGTGGGAGCAGCCCCAGCATTTT.